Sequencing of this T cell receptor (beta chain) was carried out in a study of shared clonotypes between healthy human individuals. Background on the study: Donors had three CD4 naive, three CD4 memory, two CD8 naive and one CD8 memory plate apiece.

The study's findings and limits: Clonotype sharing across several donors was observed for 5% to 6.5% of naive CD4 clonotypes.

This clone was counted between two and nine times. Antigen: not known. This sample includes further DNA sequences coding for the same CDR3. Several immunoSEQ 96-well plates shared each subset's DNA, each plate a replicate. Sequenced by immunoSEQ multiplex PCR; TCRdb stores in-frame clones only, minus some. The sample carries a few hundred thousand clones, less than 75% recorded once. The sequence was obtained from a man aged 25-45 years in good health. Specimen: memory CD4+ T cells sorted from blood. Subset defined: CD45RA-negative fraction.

Here the CDR3 DNA reads TGTGCCAGCAGTTTATCAGGGACCATCTATGGCTACACCTTC. Protein sequence: CASSLSGTIYGYTF. V is TRBV28 and J is TRBJ1-2; D is possibly TRBD1 (5 bases). Trimming took off 1 base at V and 4 bases at J, with 10 bases between the two ends. The germline CDR1 and CDR2 sequences are MDHEN and SYDVKM. The CDR3 is 14 residues long.